The TCR beta chain under discussion was sequenced for a study of cytomegalovirus exposure and HLA in healthy donors. Study-level points and caveats: HLA-A and HLA-B allele assignments for most subjects were reportedly predicted accurately using TCR beta sequences. Researchers reported in a later analysis that a missense DCLRE1C variant was tied to TCR beta V- and J-gene trimming. CMV serostatus was the only immune exposure information that was available.

Primers included in the PCR were 60 Vbeta and 13 Jbeta primers. Method: immunoSEQ multiplex PCR; TCRdb's copy keeps in-frame clones and lacks some. Seen here are 220,000 or so clones, roughly 80% observed once, and the top ten hold 3.8%. In regard to this clone: The antigen remains undetermined.

Healthy people donating bone marrow made up the donors. The CDR3 totals 13 residues. V gave up 3 bases and J gave up 6 bases; unmatched junction bases: 5. Germline V lookup: CDR1 MNHEY, CDR2 SVGAGI. The chain is built from TRBV6-5 and TRBJ2-7, with 7 positions matching TRBD1. This TCR was recovered from a male donor in good health and CMV-seronegative. Sequences were obtained from PBMCs. CDR3 in DNA: TGTGCCAGCAGTTATGACAGGGTCCTCGAGCAGTACTTC. Translating gives CASSYDRVLEQYF.